This TCR beta chain was captured in a study of T cell responses to AZD1222 COVID-19 vaccine (dated by TCRdb to the early 2020s). About the study as a whole: TCR sequencing was performed for 230 to 250 trial participants, of whom roughly 200 were given two doses of AZD1222 and around 25 were given two doses of MenACWY control vaccine. Trial participants were enrolled by age into subgroups of 18-55, 56-69 and 70-plus years, and around 150, 29 and 61 TCR-sequenced participants, respectively, were included in these subgroups.

Sample time point, as interpreted from the label and publication: baseline before first vaccination. Taken with the paper, the label for treatment or condition translates to: meningococcal conjugate vaccine given as trial control. Vaccinee samples came from UK trials COV001 and COV002, including a single-blind randomized controlled phase 2/3 trial of AZD1222 (ChAdOx1 nCoV-19) in healthy adults. For TCRbeta chain sequencing, PBMC samples were collected from trial participants at day 0 and at day 28 after the second dose. With regard to this clone: It lacks a known antigen. Base qualities are not recorded, but no much larger clone differs from it by a single base.

What the work shows at the level of the full study, not this receptor alone: After two AZD1222 doses, both the breadth and the depth of spike-specific TCRs were significantly higher than at day 0 and than in MenACWY recipients. Epitopes outside the regions mutated in the B.1.351 and B.1.1.7 variants were reportedly recognized by nearly half of the unique spike-specific TCRs. The vaccine-associated CD4 TCRs covered the entire spike protein, and the dominant responses fell in regions 160-218 and 743-854. Conclusions about previously exposed vaccinees are limited because only a handful of AZD1222 recipients were SARS-CoV-2 seropositive at baseline. Because no samples from the day 14 peak response were available, repertoires could be characterized only after the peak T cell response. Participants were mostly white British, with more females than males. The authors suggested clonal diversity may have been underestimated. In the small 56-69-year group, the increase in depth fell short of significance, most likely because of low power.

The CDR3 regions of human TCRbeta chains were subjected to immunosequencing. On the authors' methods: Repertoire TCRs were checked for matches against a reference library of SARS-CoV-2-specific TCRs that had been generated using the MIRA antigen-specificity platform. Breadth meant the fraction of unique TCRs that were SARS-CoV-2-associated, whereas depth meant the fraction of total T cells that were SARS-CoV-2-associated. Using the MIRA data, every spike-specific TCR was mapped to the spike region that the TCR reacted to and assigned to either a CD4 or a CD8 class. Log10-transformed breadth and depth values were compared by one-way ANOVA with Sidak's multiple comparisons tests. TCRdb took over this immuneACCESS table, retaining in-frame rearrangements with V and J assigned. Such tables are incomplete; in checked studies, under half of the missing clones stem from an unresolved V gene, and the remainder is unexplained. That table furnishes V, J and clone size, whereas the DNA furnished D and trimming. A total of about 110,000 clones appear in this sample, roughly 87% of them only once. The top ten clonotypes cover about 3% of the sample.

Spanning cysteine to phenylalanine, the CDR3 consists of 14 amino acids. Only the CDR3 DNA is retained, 42 bases long and in frame from the first base. The germline ends are 6 bases apart after V is trimmed by 2 bases and J by 1 base. The germline V gene (reference sequence) gives CDR1 as MNHEY and CDR2 as SMNVEV. The sequence links TRBV27 to TRBJ2-1, with the D gene too uncertain to name. This receptor was identified in an adult in good health. The starting material was peripheral blood, obtained on day 0 of MenACWY control vaccination. The DNA sequence is as follows: TGTGCCAGCAGTTTACGACATTCCTACAATGAGCAGTTCTTC. Translated, this gives CASSLRHSYNEQFF.